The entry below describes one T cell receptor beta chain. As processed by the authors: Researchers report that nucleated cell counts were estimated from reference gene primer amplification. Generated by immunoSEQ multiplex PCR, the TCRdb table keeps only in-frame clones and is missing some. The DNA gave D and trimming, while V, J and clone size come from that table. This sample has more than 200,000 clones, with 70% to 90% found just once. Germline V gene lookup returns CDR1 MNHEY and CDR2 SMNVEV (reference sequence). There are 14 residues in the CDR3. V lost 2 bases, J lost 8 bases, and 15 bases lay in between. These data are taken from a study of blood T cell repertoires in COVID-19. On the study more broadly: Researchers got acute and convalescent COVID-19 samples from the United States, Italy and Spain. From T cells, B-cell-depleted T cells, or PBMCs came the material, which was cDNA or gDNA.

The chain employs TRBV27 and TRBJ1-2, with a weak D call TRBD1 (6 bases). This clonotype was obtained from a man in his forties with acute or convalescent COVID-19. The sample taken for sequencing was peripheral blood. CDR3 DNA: TGTGCCAGCAGTTTACTCTCAGGGGCTAGAGGCTACACCTTC. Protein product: CASSLLSGARGYTF.